The rows below give T cell receptor beta chains drawn from one sample of a study of cytomegalovirus exposure and HLA in healthy donors. Clones were read by immunoSEQ multiplex PCR, and TCRdb kept only the in-frame ones, dropping some. The table has more than 90,000 clones, around 75% seen once. Source material: PBMCs. These receptors were obtained from a man aged 50 to 60 in good health and CMV-seronegative. Both conserved end residues are part of each CDR3. D genes are given only for firm matches. Clone size, where shown, is once, few, many, or a class for clones that have expanded.

d_gene: TRBD1; abundance: .; v_gene: TRBV29-1; j_gene: TRBJ2-3; CDR3nt: TGCAGCGGGGAACAGGGGGCAGGAGATACGCAGTATTTT; CDR3aa: CSGEQGAGDTQYF
d_gene: .; abundance: few; v_gene: TRBV29-1; j_gene: TRBJ2-7; CDR3nt: TGCAGCGTACGAGCCGGGTTCTCCTACGAGCAGTACTTC; CDR3aa: CSVRAGFSYEQYF
d_gene: TRBD1; abundance: few; v_gene: TRBV30; j_gene: TRBJ1-5; CDR3nt: TGTGCCTGGAGTGGGACAGGGGGCAATCAGCCCCAGCATTTT; CDR3aa: CAWSGTGGNQPQHF
d_gene: .; abundance: .; v_gene: TRBV11-2; j_gene: TRBJ2-1; CDR3nt: TGTGCCAGCAGCTTAGAGAGGCAGGAGCAGTTCTTC; CDR3aa: CASSLERQEQFF
d_gene: .; abundance: few; v_gene: TRBV14; j_gene: TRBJ1-4; CDR3nt: TGTGCCAGCAGCCAAGTTCAGCCGGGGGCTAATGAAAAACTGTTTTTT; CDR3aa: CASSQVQPGANEKLFF
d_gene: TRBD1; abundance: .; v_gene: TRBV30; j_gene: TRBJ2-5; CDR3nt: TGTGCCTGGAGTTATTCCGGGACAGGGAGACAAGAGACCCAGTACTTC; CDR3aa: CAWSYSGTGRQETQYF
d_gene: .; abundance: .; v_gene: TRBV5-5; j_gene: TRBJ2-3; CDR3nt: TGTGCCAGCAGCCCACAGGCAGATACGCAGTATTTT; CDR3aa: CASSPQADTQYF
d_gene: .; abundance: .; v_gene: TRBV10-1; j_gene: TRBJ2-7; CDR3nt: TGCGCCAGCAGTTTTGGACAGAACGAGCAGTACTTC; CDR3aa: CASSFGQNEQYF
d_gene: TRBD2; abundance: .; v_gene: TRBV28; j_gene: TRBJ2-7; CDR3nt: TGTGCCAGCAGACCCGGGACTAGCGGCTCCTACGAGCAGTACTTC; CDR3aa: CASRPGTSGSYEQYF
d_gene: .; abundance: .; v_gene: TRBV28; j_gene: TRBJ2-7; CDR3nt: TGTGCCAGCAGTCCACCCGGACAGACCTACGAGCAGTACTTC; CDR3aa: CASSPPGQTYEQYF
d_gene: .; abundance: .; v_gene: TRBV14; j_gene: TRBJ1-1; CDR3nt: TGTGCCAGCAGCCAAATGGTAGTAGCTTCTGAAGCTTTCTTT; CDR3aa: CASSQMVVASEAFF
d_gene: TRBD2; abundance: .; v_gene: TRBV4-1; j_gene: TRBJ2-5; CDR3nt: TGCGCCAGCAGCCAAGGACCGGGAGGACCCAATCAAGAGACCCAGTACTTC; CDR3aa: CASSQGPGGPNQETQYF
d_gene: .; abundance: .; v_gene: TRBV15; j_gene: TRBJ2-7; CDR3nt: TGTGCCACCAGCAGAGAACTAGCCGACGAGCAGTACTTC; CDR3aa: CATSRELADEQYF
d_gene: TRBD2; abundance: .; v_gene: TRBV4-3; j_gene: TRBJ2-3; CDR3nt: TGCGCCAGCAGCCAAGATTCCGAAGCGGGAGGTACAGATACGCAGTATTTT; CDR3aa: CASSQDSEAGGTDTQYF
d_gene: TRBD1; abundance: .; v_gene: TRBV19; j_gene: TRBJ1-1; CDR3nt: TGTGCCAGTAGCCCCCCCGGGACAGGGGTTGGAAACACTGAAGCTTTCTTT; CDR3aa: CASSPPGTGVGNTEAFF
d_gene: .; abundance: few; v_gene: TRBV9; j_gene: TRBJ2-1; CDR3nt: TGTGCCAGCAGCCTACAGACCCACTCCTACAATGAGCAGTTCTTC; CDR3aa: CASSLQTHSYNEQFF